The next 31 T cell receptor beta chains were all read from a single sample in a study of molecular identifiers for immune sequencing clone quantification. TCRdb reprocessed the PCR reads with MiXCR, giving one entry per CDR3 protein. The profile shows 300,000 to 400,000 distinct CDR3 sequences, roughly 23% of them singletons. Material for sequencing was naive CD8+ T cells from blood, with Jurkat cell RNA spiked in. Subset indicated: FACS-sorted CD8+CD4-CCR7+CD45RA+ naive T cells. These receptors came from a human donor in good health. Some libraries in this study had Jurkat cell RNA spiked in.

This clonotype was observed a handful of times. The CDR3 here is CASSYVKETQYF. CDR3 in DNA: TGTGCCAGCAGCTACGTAAAAGAGACCCAGTACTTC. The chain joins TRBV12-3 or TRBV12-4 to TRBJ2-5; no clear D gene. The length of the CDR3 is 12 residues. Trimming pared 6 bases from V and 3 bases from J, leaving 8 bases between.

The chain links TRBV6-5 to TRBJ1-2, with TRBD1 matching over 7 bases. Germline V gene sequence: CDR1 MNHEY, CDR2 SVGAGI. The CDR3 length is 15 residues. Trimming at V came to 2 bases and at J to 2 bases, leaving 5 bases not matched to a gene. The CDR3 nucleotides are TGTGCCAGCAGTTACGTCCCAGGGGGGAACTATGGCTACACCTTC. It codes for CASSYVPGGNYGYTF.

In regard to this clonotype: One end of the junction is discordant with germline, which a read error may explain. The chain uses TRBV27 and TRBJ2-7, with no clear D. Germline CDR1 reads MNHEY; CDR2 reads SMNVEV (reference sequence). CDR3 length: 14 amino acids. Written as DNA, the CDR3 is TGTGCCAGCAGTTCTCGCGTCGACGCCTACGAGCTGTACTTC. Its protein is CASSSRVDAYELYF.

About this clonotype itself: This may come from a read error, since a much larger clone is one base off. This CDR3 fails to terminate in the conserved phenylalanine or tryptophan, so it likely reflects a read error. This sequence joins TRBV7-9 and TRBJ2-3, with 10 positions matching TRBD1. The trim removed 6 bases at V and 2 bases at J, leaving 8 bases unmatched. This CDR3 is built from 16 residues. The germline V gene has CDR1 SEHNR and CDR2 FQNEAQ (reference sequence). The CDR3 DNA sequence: TGTGCCAGCAGGGCGACAGGGGGCGCGTCCACAGATACGCAGTATCTT. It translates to CASRATGGASTDTQYL.

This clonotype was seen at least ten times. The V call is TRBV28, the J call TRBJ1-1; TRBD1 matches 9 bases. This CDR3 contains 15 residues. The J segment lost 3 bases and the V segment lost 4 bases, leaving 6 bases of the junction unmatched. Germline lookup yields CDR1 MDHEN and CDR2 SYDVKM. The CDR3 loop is CASSYHRGRDTEAFF. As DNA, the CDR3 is TGTGCCAGCAGTTACCACAGGGGGCGTGACACTGAAGCTTTCTTT.

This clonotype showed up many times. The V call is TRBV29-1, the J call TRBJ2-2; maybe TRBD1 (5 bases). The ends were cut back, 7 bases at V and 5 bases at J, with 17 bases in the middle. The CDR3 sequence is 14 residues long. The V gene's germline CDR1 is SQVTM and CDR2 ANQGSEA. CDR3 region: CSASDRVSTGELFF. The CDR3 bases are TGCAGCGCCAGCGACAGAGTGTCAACCGGGGAGCTGTTTTTT.

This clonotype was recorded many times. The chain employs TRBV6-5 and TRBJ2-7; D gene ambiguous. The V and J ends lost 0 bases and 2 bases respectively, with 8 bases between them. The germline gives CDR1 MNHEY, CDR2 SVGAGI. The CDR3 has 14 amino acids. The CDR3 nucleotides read TGTGCCAGCAGTTACTCGTCTATGGCCTACGAGCAGTACTTC. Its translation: CASSYSSMAYEQYF.

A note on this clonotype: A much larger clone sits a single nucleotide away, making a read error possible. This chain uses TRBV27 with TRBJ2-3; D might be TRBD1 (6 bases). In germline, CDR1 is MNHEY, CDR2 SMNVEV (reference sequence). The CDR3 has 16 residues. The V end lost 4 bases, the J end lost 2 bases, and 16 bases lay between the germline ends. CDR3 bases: TGTGCCAGCAGTTCAAGGGGGTACTCGTACACAGATACGCAGTATTTT. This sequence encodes CASSSRGYSYTDTQYF.

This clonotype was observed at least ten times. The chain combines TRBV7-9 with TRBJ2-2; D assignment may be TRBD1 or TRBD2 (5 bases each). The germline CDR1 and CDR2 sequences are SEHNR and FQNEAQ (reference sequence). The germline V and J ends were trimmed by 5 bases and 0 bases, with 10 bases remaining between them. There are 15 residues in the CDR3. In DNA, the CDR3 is TGTGCCAGCAGCGATGGGACGGCGAACACCGGGGAGCTGTTTTTT. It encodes CASSDGTANTGELFF.

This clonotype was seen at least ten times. The CDR3 DNA sequence: TGTGCCAGCAGTCGACCACACACCGGGGAGCTGTTTTTT. This translates into CASSRPHTGELFF. This chain uses TRBV14 with TRBJ2-2; D ambiguous. This CDR3 has 13 residues. V was trimmed by 6 bases and J by 3 bases, leaving 8 bases between them. The germline CDR1 and CDR2 sequences are SGHDN and FVKESK.

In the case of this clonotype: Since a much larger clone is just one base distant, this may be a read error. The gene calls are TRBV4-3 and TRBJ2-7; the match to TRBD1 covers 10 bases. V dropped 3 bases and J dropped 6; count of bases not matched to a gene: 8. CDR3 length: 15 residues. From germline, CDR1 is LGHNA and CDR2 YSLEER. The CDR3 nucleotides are TGCGCCAGCAGCCAGCGACAGGGGGCATTCCGCGAGCAGTACTTC. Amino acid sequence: CASSQRQGAFREQYF.

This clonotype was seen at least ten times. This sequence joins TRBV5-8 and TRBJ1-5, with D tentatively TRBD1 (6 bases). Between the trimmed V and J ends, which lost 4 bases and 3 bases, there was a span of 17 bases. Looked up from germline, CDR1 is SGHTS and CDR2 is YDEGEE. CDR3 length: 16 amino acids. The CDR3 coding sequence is TGTGCCAGCAGCCCGTCCCGACAGGTACACAATCAGCCCCAGCATTTT. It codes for CASSPSRQVHNQPQHF.

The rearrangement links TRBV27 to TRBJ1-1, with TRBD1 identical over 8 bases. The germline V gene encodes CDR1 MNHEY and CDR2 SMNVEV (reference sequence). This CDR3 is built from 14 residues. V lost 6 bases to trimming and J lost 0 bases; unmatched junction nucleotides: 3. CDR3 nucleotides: TGTGCCAGCAGGGGACAGGCCATGAACACTGAAGCTTTCTTT. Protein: CASRGQAMNTEAFF.

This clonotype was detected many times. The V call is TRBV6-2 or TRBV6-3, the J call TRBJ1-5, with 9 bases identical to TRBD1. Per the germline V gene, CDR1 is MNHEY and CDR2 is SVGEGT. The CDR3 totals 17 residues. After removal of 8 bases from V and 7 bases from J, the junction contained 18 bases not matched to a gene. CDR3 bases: TGTGCCAGCCGGCCATACAGGGGGCCTTACCTGGGGCAGCCCCAGCATTTT. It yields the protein CASRPYRGPYLGQPQHF.

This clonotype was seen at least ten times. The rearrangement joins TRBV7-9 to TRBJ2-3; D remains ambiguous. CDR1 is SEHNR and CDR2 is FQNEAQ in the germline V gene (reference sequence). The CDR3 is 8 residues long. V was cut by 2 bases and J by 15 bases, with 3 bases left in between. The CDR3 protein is CASSLFYF. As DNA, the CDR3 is TGTGCCAGCAGCTTATTCTATTTT.

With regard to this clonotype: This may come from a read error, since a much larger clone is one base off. The CDR3: CSATGRGTGELFF. Written as DNA, the CDR3 is TGCAGTGCTACGGGACGGGGAACCGGGGAGCTGTTTTTT. V and J are TRBV20-1 and TRBJ2-2; D might be TRBD1 or TRBD2, each matching 5 bases. Trimming took off 4 bases at V and 5 bases at J, with 11 bases between the two ends. This CDR3 is built from 13 residues. Germline values: CDR1 DFQATT, CDR2 SNEGSKA (reference sequence).

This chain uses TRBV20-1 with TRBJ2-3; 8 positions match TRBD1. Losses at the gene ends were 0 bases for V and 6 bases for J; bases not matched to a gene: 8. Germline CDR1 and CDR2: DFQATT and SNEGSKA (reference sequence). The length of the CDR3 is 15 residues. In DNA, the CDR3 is TGCAGTGCTAGAGACGTGACAGGGGCCGATGATACGCAGTATTTT. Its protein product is CSARDVTGADDTQYF.

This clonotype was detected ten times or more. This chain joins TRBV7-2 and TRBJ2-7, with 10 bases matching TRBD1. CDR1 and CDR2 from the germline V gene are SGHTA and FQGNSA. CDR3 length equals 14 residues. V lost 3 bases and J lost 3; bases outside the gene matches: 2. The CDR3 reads CASSLGQGYYEQYF. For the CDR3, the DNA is TGTGCCAGCAGCTTGGGACAGGGGTACTACGAGCAGTACTTC.

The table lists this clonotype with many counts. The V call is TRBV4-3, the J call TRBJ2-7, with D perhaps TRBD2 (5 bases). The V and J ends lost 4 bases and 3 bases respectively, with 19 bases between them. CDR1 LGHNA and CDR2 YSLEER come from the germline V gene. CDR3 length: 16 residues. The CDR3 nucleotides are TGCGCCAGCAGCCTAGGAGGTTGGGGTCCCGACTACGAGCAGTACTTC. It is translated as CASSLGGWGPDYEQYF.

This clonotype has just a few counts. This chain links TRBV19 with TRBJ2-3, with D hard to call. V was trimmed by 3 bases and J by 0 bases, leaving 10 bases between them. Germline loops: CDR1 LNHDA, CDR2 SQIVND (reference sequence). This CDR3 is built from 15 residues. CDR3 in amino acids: CASSMVWTSTDTQYF. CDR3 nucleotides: TGTGCCAGTAGTATGGTTTGGACCAGCACAGATACGCAGTATTTT.

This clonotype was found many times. The CDR3 DNA follows: TGTGCCAGCAGTCGGACAAACCAAGAGACCCAGTACTTC. Residues: CASSRTNQETQYF. This chain joins TRBV12-3 or TRBV12-4 and TRBJ2-5; possible D gene TRBD1, 5 bases. Trimming removed 5 bases from V and 0 bases from J, with 7 bases in between. This CDR3 region has 13 residues.

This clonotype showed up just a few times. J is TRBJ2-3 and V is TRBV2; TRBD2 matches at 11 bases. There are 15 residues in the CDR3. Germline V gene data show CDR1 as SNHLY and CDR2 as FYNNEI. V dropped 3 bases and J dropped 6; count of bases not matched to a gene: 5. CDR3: CASSDGLAGGDTQYF. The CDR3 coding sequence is TGTGCCAGCAGTGATGGGCTAGCGGGAGGCGATACGCAGTATTTT.

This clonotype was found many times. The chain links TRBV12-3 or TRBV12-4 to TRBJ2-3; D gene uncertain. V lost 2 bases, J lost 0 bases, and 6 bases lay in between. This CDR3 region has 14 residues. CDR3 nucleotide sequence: TGTGCCAGCAGTTTAATGCGGAGCACAGATACGCAGTATTTT. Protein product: CASSLMRSTDTQYF.

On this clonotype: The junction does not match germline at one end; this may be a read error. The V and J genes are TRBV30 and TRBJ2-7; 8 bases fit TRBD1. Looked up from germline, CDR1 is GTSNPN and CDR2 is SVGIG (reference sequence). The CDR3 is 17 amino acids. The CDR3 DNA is TGTGCCTGGAGTGTACTAGGGGGACAGGACAAACCCTACGAGCCGTACTTC. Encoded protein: CAWSVLGGQDKPYEPYF.

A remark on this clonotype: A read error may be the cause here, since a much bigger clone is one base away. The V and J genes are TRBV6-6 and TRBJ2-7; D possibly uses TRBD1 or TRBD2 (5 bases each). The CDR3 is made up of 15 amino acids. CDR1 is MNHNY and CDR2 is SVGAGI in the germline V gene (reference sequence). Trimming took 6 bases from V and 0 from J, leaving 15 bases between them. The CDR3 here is CASSPGATGSYEQYF. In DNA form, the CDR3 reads TGTGCCAGCAGCCCCGGGGCCACTGGCTCCTACGAGCAGTACTTC.

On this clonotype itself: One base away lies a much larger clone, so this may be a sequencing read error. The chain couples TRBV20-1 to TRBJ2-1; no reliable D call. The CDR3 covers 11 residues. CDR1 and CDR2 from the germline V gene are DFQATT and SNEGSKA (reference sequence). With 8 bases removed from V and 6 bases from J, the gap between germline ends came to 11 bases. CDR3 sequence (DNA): TGCAGTCCTTCTAGATTCAATGAGCAGTTCTTC. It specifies CSPSRFNEQFF.

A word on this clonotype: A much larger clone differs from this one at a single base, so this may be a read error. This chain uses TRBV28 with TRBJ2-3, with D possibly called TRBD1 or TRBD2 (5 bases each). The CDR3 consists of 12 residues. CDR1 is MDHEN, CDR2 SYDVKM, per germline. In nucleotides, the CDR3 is TGTGCCTGCAGGGACCCCACAGATACGCAGTATTTT. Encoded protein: CACRDPTDTQYF.

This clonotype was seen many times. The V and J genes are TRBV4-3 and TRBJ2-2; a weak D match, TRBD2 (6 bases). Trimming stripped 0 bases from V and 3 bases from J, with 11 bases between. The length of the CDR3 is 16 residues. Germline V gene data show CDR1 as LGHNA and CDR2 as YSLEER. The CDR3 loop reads CASSQDAGGYTGELFF. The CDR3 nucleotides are TGCGCCAGCAGCCAAGATGCCGGGGGATACACCGGGGAGCTGTTTTTT.

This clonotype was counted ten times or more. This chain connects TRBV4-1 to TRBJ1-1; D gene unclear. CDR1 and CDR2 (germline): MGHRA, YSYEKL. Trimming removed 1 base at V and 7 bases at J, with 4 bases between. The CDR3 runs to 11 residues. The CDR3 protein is CASSQGNEAFF. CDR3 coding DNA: TGCGCCAGCAGCCAAGGGAATGAAGCTTTCTTT.

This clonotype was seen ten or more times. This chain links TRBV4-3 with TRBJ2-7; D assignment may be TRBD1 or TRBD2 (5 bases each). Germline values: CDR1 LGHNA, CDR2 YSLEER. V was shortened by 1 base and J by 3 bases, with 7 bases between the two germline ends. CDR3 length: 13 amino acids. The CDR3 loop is CASSQGGSYEQYF. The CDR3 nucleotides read TGCGCCAGCAGCCAAGGGGGGAGCTACGAGCAGTACTTC.

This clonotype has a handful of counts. CDR3 amino acids: CASSPRGGEVSETQYF. The DNA for the CDR3 is TGTGCCAGCAGCCCCCGCGGAGGGGAGGTTTCGGAGACCCAGTACTTC. The chain joins TRBV7-8 to TRBJ2-5, with D possibly TRBD2 on 6 matching bases. V dropped 5 bases and J dropped 5 bases, with 21 bases sitting between them. The CDR3 runs to 16 residues. Germline V lookup: CDR1 SGHVS, CDR2 FQNEAQ. The whole variable domain, filled in from reference TRBV7-8 and TRBJ2-5, reads GAGVSQSPRYKVAKRGQDVALRCDPISGHVSLFWYQQALGQGPEFLTYFQNEAQLDKSGLPSDRFFAERPEGSVSTLKIQRTQQEDSAVYLCASSPRGGEVSETQYFGPGTRLLVL.